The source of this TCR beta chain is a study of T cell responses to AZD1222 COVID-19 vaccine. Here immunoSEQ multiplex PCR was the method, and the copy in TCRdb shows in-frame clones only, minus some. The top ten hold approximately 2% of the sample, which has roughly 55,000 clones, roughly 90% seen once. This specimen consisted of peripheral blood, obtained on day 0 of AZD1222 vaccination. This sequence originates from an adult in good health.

The CDR3 coding sequence is TGTGCCAGCAGCTTCAGGTCCTCGGGACAGGGAGCCTATGGCTACACCTTC. Its translation: CASSFRSSGQGAYGYTF. The chain has TRBV5-6 and TRBJ1-2; 9 bases match TRBD1. Germline V CDR1 and CDR2: SGHDT, YYEEEE. This CDR3 spans 17 amino acids. The ends lost 2 bases at V and 4 bases at J; junction bases unmatched: 12.